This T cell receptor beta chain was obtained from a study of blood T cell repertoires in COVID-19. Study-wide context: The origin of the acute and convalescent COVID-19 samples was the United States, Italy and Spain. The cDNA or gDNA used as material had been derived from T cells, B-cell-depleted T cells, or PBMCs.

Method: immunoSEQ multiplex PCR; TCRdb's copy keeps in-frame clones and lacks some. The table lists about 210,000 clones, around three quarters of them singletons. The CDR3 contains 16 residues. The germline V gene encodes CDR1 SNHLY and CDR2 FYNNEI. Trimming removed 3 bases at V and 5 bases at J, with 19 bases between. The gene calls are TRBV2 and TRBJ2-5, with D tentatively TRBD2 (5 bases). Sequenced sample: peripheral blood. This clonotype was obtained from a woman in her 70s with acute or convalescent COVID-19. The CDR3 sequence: CASSDLRVRVTETQYF. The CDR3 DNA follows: TGTGCCAGCAGTGATCTTAGGGTGCGGGTCACTGAGACCCAGTACTTC.